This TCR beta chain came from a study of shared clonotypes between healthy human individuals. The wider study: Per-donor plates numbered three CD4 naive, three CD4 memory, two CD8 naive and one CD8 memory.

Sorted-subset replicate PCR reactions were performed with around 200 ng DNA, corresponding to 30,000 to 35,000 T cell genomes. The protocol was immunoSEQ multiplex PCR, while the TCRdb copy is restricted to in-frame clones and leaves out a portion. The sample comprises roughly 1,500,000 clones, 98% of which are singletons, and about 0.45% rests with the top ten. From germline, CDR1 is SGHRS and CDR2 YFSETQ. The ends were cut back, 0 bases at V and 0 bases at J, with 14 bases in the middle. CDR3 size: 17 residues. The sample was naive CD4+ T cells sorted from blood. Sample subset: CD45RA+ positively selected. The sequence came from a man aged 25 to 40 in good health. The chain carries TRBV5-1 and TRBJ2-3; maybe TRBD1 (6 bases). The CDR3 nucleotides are TGCGCCAGCAGCTTGGGCCTACAGGGTCCTAGCACAGATACGCAGTATTTT. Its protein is CASSLGLQGPSTDTQYF.